The source of this T cell receptor beta chain is a study of CD8 T cells in Susac syndrome. It was with random hexamers that 0.5 to 1 ug RNA was reverse transcribed. Via MiXCR, TCRdb re-called the immunoSEQ multiplex PCR reads, giving one row per CDR3 protein. The data contain a few hundred thousand distinct CDR3 sequences, nearly 97% of them seen just once; the ten biggest clones take up 0.085% to 0.1%. Points from the study as a whole: Regarding the TCR sequencing and HLA analysis, the study admitted that a relatively small number of individuals were involved.

As concerns this clonotype: Its antigen is unknown.

CD8+ and CD4+ T cells from blood underwent TCR beta sequencing, which was carried out in a high-throughput format. Sequencing used CD4+ T cells from PBMCs. The origin of this receptor is a human donor with multiple sclerosis.

CDR3 in DNA: TGTGCCAGCAGCCAACGGGGACCTGAAGCTTTCTTT. Translation gives CASSQRGPEAFF. The genes are TRBV3-1 and TRBJ1-1; weak D call: TRBD1 (5 bases). The CDR3 is 12 residues long. V was cut by 2 bases and J by 6 bases, with 7 bases left in between. Germline V CDR1 and CDR2: LGHDT, YNNKEL (reference sequence).